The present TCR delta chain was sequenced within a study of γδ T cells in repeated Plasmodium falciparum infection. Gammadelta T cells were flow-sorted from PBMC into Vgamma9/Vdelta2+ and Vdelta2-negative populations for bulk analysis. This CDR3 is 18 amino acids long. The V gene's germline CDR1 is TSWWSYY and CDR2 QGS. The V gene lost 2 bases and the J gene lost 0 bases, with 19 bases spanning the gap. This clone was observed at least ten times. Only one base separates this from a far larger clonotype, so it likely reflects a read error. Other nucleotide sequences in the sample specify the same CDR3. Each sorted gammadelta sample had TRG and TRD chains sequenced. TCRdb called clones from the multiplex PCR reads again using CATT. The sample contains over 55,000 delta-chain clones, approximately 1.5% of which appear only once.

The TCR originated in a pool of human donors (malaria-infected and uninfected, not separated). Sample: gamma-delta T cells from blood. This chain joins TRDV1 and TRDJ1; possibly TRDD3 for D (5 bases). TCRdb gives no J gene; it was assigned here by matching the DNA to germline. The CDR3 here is CALGEVGGIPSYTDKLIF. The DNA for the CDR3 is TGTGCTCTTGGGGAAGTGGGAGGGATCCCATCTTACACCGATAAACTCATCTTT.